The rows below give T cell receptor beta chains drawn from one sample of a study of blood T cell repertoires in COVID-19. The assay was immunoSEQ multiplex PCR, and TCRdb's table has in-frame clones only and misses some. Of roughly 100,000 clones detected, 71% appear once; the ten largest clones hold 0.9%. The sample comprised peripheral blood. These receptors were obtained from a human donor with acute or convalescent COVID-19. The donor label of this sample is uncertain. The CDR3 runs from the conserved cysteine through the conserved F or W. Each record gives: CDR3 DNA, CDR3 protein, V gene, D gene, J gene, clone size. The D gene is left open where the match is weak. Some rows mark clone size as missing; the rest say once, few, many or name a class of expanded clone.

TGTGCCAGTAGTTGGTTGGGCAATTCACCCCTCCACTTT | CASSWLGNSPLHF | TRBV19 | - | TRBJ1-6 | few
TGTGCCAGCAGCTTAGTCAGCTCCTATAATTCACCCCTCCACTTT | CASSLVSSYNSPLHF | TRBV7-9 | - | TRBJ1-6 | -
TGCAGCGTGGCTCAAAGATTCACTGAAGCTTTCTTT | CSVAQRFTEAFF | TRBV29-1 | - | TRBJ1-1 | -
TGTGCCAGCAGCGCAGAGCGAGCGGGGGGCACCGGGGAGCTGTTTTTT | CASSAERAGGTGELFF | TRBV7-9 | TRBD2 | TRBJ2-2 | -
TGTGCCAGCAGTTTAAACGTAGCTGGGGGCTACGGCTACACCTTC | CASSLNVAGGYGYTF | TRBV28 | - | TRBJ1-2 | few
TGTGCCAGCAGCCGAATATTTAGCGGGGGGGCTGCGGAGCAGTTCTTC | CASSRIFSGGAAEQFF | TRBV3-1/TRBV3-2 | TRBD2 | TRBJ2-1 | -
TGTGCCAGCAGTGCATCGACAGGGCCTGGTATGCCTGGAAACACCATATATTTT | CASSASTGPGMPGNTIYF | TRBV2 | TRBD1 | TRBJ1-3 | -
TGTGCCAGCAGCTTAGCTAGTGCCACAGATACGCAGTATTTT | CASSLASATDTQYF | TRBV7-9 | - | TRBJ2-3 | -
TGTGCCAGCTCACCACAGACAGGGGAAGTCGGCTACACCTTC | CASSPQTGEVGYTF | TRBV18 | TRBD1 | TRBJ1-2 | -
TGTGCCAGCAGCTCCCGGGACAGGGGACCTGTGTACGAGCAGTACTTC | CASSSRDRGPVYEQYF | TRBV5-6 | TRBD1 | TRBJ2-7 | -
TGTGCCAGCAGCTTTACAGGGTATAATTCACCCCTCCACTTT | CASSFTGYNSPLHF | TRBV5-4 | - | TRBJ1-6 | once
TGTGCCAGCAGCCAAGAACACCTAGAACGGGACAGTAGTTCCGAGACCCAGTACTTC | CASSQEHLERDSSSETQYF | TRBV3-1/TRBV3-2 | TRBD1 | TRBJ2-5 | few
TGTGCCAGCAGCCCGCACAGACTAGCGGGGAGTGAGACCCAGTACTTC | CASSPHRLAGSETQYF | TRBV9 | TRBD2 | TRBJ2-5 | -
TGCAGCGTTGAAAAGCGGCTAGCGGGGGCCACTAGGAATGAGCAGTTCTTC | CSVEKRLAGATRNEQFF | TRBV29-1 | TRBD2 | TRBJ2-1 | -
TGTGCCTCAACGGGACAGGGCAACATGAACGCCGGTGGCTACACCTTC | CASTGQGNMNAGGYTF | TRBV30 | TRBD1 | TRBJ1-2 | -
TGTGCCAGCAGCTTTGAGACAGGGGAGGAAAACACCATATATTTT | CASSFETGEENTIYF | TRBV13 | TRBD1 | TRBJ1-3 | -
TGTGCCAGCAGTGAAGCCCGACAGCAAGAGACCCAGTACTTC | CASSEARQQETQYF | TRBV6-1 | - | TRBJ2-5 | -
TGCGCCAGCAGCTTACAAAGCAGGGACACAGATACGCAGTATTTT | CASSLQSRDTDTQYF | TRBV5-1 | - | TRBJ2-3 | -
TGCGCCAGCAGCTGGGCAGGGAGGACCGGGGAGCTGTTTTTT | CASSWAGRTGELFF | TRBV5-1 | - | TRBJ2-2 | -
TGTGCCAGCTCTCCCCCTCTAGCGGGGGAGACCCAGTACTTC | CASSPPLAGETQYF | TRBV7-9 | TRBD2 | TRBJ2-5 | -
TGTGCCAGTGGGAGGGGATCTAGCACAGATACGCAGTATTTT | CASGRGSSTDTQYF | TRBV6-5 | TRBD2 | TRBJ2-3 | -
TGCGCCAGCAGCTCCCGGACAGGAGCGGACACTGAAGCTTTCTTT | CASSSRTGADTEAFF | TRBV5-1 | TRBD1 | TRBJ1-1 | -
TGTGCTAGTGCCTGGGACAGGGTCGACACTGAAGCTTTCTTT | CASAWDRVDTEAFF | TRBV12-5 | TRBD1 | TRBJ1-1 | -
TGCGCCAGCAGCCAGCCCACAGGGGGCCCTCGGGAAAAACTGTTTTTT | CASSQPTGGPREKLFF | TRBV4-1 | TRBD1 | TRBJ1-4 | -
TGTGCCAGTAGTCCGGCCTCGGGACAGGCAGCCACTGAAGCTTTCTTT | CASSPASGQAATEAFF | TRBV19 | TRBD1 | TRBJ1-1 | once
TGTGCCAGCAGAGGGAGAGGGGGTAATTCACCCCTCCACTTT | CASRGRGGNSPLHF | TRBV2 | - | TRBJ1-6 | many
TGCGCCAGCAGCCCCGAGGGCTCGTCTCAGCCCCAGCATTTT | CASSPEGSSQPQHF | TRBV5-1 | - | TRBJ1-5 | -
TGTGCCACCAGCAGAGATATGGACTACTACGAGCAGTACTTC | CATSRDMDYYEQYF | TRBV15 | - | TRBJ2-7 | -
TGTGCCAGCAGCCCTGGGACAGTCAACACTGAAGCTTTCTTT | CASSPGTVNTEAFF | TRBV11-2 | TRBD1 | TRBJ1-1 | -
TGTGCCAGCAGCTTGGGGGGACAGCCCTATGGCTACACCTTC | CASSLGGQPYGYTF | TRBV5-6 | TRBD1 | TRBJ1-2 | -
TGTGCCAGCAGTTTAGGCGGAGACTCTAACTATGGCTACACCTTC | CASSLGGDSNYGYTF | TRBV27 | - | TRBJ1-2 | few
TGCGCCAGCAGCTTGGCCGCCGGGTGGACAGGGCGCGGTGAAAAACTGTTTTTT | CASSLAAGWTGRGEKLFF | TRBV5-1 | TRBD1 | TRBJ1-4 | -
TGTGCCAGCAGCTTATCAGGGTATAGGACTGAAGCTTTCTTT | CASSLSGYRTEAFF | TRBV7-9 | - | TRBJ1-1 | -
TGTGCCACCTCCCGCCGGGGATATGGCACCGGGGAGCTGTTTTTT | CATSRRGYGTGELFF | TRBV24-1 | - | TRBJ2-2 | -
TGTGCCAGCAGCTTTTTGGGGCAGGATAATGAAAAACTGTTTTTT | CASSFLGQDNEKLFF | TRBV7-2 | - | TRBJ1-4 | -
TGTGCCAGGAGGACAGGCCAAGAGACCCAGTACTTC | CARRTGQETQYF | TRBV11-3 | TRBD1 | TRBJ2-5 | few
TGTGCCAGTAGTCTTTGGACAGGGGGAACAGATACGCAGTATTTT | CASSLWTGGTDTQYF | TRBV19 | TRBD1 | TRBJ2-3 | -
TGTGCCAGTAGTATAGTTTTAGGAGGATTCTCCTACGAGCAGTACTTC | CASSIVLGGFSYEQYF | TRBV19 | - | TRBJ2-7 | once
TGTGCCAGCAGATGGACAGGGGGGGCAGATACGCAGTATTTT | CASRWTGGADTQYF | TRBV2 | TRBD1 | TRBJ2-3 | -
TGCGCCAGCAGCCAAGGGGGATACAGGGGGCGGGTCGGGGCCGGTCAGCCCCAGCATTTT | CASSQGGYRGRVGAGQPQHF | TRBV4-1 | TRBD1 | TRBJ1-5 | -
TGTGCCAGCAGCCTCGACTACCATCAGCCCCAGCATTTT | CASSLDYHQPQHF | TRBV14 | - | TRBJ1-5 | -
TGCGCCAGCAGCTTGGCCCGACTAGCGGGGGCAGCAGATACGCAGTATTTT | CASSLARLAGAADTQYF | TRBV5-1 | TRBD2 | TRBJ2-3 | -
TGTGCCAGCAGCCACGGAAGCGGGGGCTTCGCAGATACGCAGTATTTT | CASSHGSGGFADTQYF | TRBV4-2 | TRBD2 | TRBJ2-3 | once
TGCGCCAGCAGCTTGGCTGGGGACAGCCTTCGCGGCTACACCTTC | CASSLAGDSLRGYTF | TRBV5-1 | TRBD1 | TRBJ1-2 | few
TGTGCCAGTAGTATTCTAGCGGGGGGGCCCCTCAATGAGCAGTTCTTC | CASSILAGGPLNEQFF | TRBV19 | TRBD2 | TRBJ2-1 | once
TGTGCCAGCAGTTTAACCCGAGCGGGGGCGCGAGGAAACACCATATATTTT | CASSLTRAGARGNTIYF | TRBV27 | - | TRBJ1-3 | -
TGTGCCAGCAGCTTAGGAGGCCAGTCCCATCAGCCCCAGCATTTT | CASSLGGQSHQPQHF | TRBV7-2 | - | TRBJ1-5 | -
TGCGCCAGCAGCCCGGTGGCGGGGGGGCCGGGAGAGACCCAGTACTTC | CASSPVAGGPGETQYF | TRBV5-1 | TRBD2 | TRBJ2-5 | once
TGTGCCAGCAGTCTCTCACGGGGTGGGAACACCGGGGAGCTGTTTTTT | CASSLSRGGNTGELFF | TRBV5-4 | - | TRBJ2-2 | -
TGCGCCAGCAGCATGAGGACCGGGACAGGGCGAACTGAAGCTTTCTTT | CASSMRTGTGRTEAFF | TRBV5-1 | TRBD1 | TRBJ1-1 | -